Listed below are T cell receptor beta chains from one sample, sequenced in a study of OX40 agonist ivuxolimab in advanced cancers. Method: immunoSEQ multiplex PCR; TCRdb's copy keeps in-frame clones and lacks some. The sample contains 60,000 to 70,000 clones, over 80% of which appear only once. Sequencing used CD4+ or CD8+ T cells sorted from blood, obtained in a trial of the OX40 agonist ivuxolimab. These receptor sequences come from an adult with an advanced solid tumor such as melanoma, head and neck, liver or kidney cancer. Both conserved end residues are part of each CDR3. The D gene is left open where the match is weak. Only some rows state a clone size, as once, few, many or a class for expanded clones.

cdr3_aa | cdr3_nt | clone_size | j_call | d_call | v_call
CASSLWAQPQHF | TGTGCCAGCAGCTTATGGGCGCAGCCCCAGCATTTT | NA | TRBJ1-5 | NA | TRBV7-2
CASSSNVAFDEKLFF | TGTGCCAGCAGTTCGAACGTGGCGTTTGATGAAAAACTGTTTTTT | NA | TRBJ1-4 | NA | TRBV6-1
CASSPGTATVGDQPQHF | TGTGCCAGCAGTCCTGGGACGGCAACCGTGGGGGATCAGCCCCAGCATTTT | medium-sized | TRBJ1-5 | NA | TRBV28
CASSQWRDRVDEQFF | TGCGCCAGCAGTCAATGGCGGGACAGGGTCGATGAGCAGTTCTTC | NA | TRBJ2-1 | TRBD1 | TRBV23-1
CASSLWAGSGYTF | TGTGCCAGCAGTTTATGGGCAGGGTCTGGCTACACCTTC | NA | TRBJ1-2 | NA | TRBV28
CASSIPHAGGPYEQYF | TGTGCCAGTAGTATCCCCCACGCGGGAGGACCCTACGAGCAGTACTTC | NA | TRBJ2-7 | TRBD2 | TRBV19
CASSLDGAGANVLTF | TGTGCCAGCAGCTTAGATGGGGCTGGGGCCAACGTCCTGACTTTC | NA | TRBJ2-6 | NA | TRBV11-2
CASGEEGQPDF | TGTGCTAGTGGAGAGGAGGGACAGCCGGACTTC | few | TRBJ2-5 | NA | TRBV12-5
CASSFRQGVTGELFF | TGTGCCAGCAGTTTCCGGCAGGGGGTCACCGGGGAGCTGTTTTTT | NA | TRBJ2-2 | TRBD1 | TRBV28
CASRGPGNTGELFF | TGTGCCAGCCGGGGACCGGGGAACACCGGGGAGCTGTTTTTT | NA | TRBJ2-2 | NA | TRBV7-6
CASSARQEQGYTF | TGTGCCAGCAGCGCCAGACAGGAACAAGGCTACACCTTC | many | TRBJ1-2 | NA | TRBV7-2
CASSAHGNTEAFF | TGTGCCAGCAGCGCTCACGGGAACACTGAAGCTTTCTTT | few | TRBJ1-1 | NA | TRBV5-5
CASSEEYNEQFF | TGTGCCAGCAGCGAAGAGTACAATGAGCAGTTCTTC | NA | TRBJ2-1 | NA | TRBV11-2
CASSLEGLAGYEQYF | TGTGCCAGCAGCTTAGAAGGACTAGCGGGATACGAGCAGTACTTC | NA | TRBJ2-7 | TRBD2 | TRBV11-2
CASSKVTSGTGETQYF | TGTGCCAGCAGCAAAGTTACCTCCGGGACAGGGGAGACCCAGTACTTC | few | TRBJ2-5 | NA | TRBV21-1
CASSSEGGVNIQYF | TGTGCCAGCAGCTCGGAGGGTGGGGTAAACATTCAGTACTTC | NA | TRBJ2-4 | NA | TRBV5-4
CASSPTGNEQFF | TGCGCCAGCAGTCCGACAGGCAATGAGCAGTTCTTC | once | TRBJ2-1 | NA | TRBV5-1
CASSSGTGGRGQPQHF | TGTGCCAGCAGCTCGGGAACAGGGGGCCGCGGTCAGCCCCAGCATTTT | NA | TRBJ1-5 | TRBD1 | TRBV7-9
CASREGGTTGELFF | TGTGCCAGCAGGGAGGGGGGGACCACCGGGGAGCTGTTTTTT | NA | TRBJ2-2 | NA | TRBV28
CASSFTGGRLGHEQFF | TGTGCCAGCAGCTTTACGGGCGGGAGGTTGGGTCATGAGCAGTTCTTC | NA | TRBJ2-1 | TRBD2 | TRBV7-9
CASSFGAALRGETQYF | TGTGCCAGCAGCTTTGGGGCAGCGCTAAGGGGAGAGACCCAGTACTTC | NA | TRBJ2-5 | NA | TRBV13
CASPILGLETQYF | TGTGCCAGCCCTATTTTGGGTTTGGAGACCCAGTACTTC | once | TRBJ2-5 | NA | TRBV6-5
CASSVGGTGNQPQHF | TGTGCCAGCAGCGTAGGGGGAACAGGCAATCAGCCCCAGCATTTT | NA | TRBJ1-5 | NA | TRBV9
CASGTSGGEQYF | TGTGCCAGCGGGACTAGTGGGGGCGAGCAGTACTTC | NA | TRBJ2-7 | TRBD2 | TRBV13
CASSQQASDQETQYF | TGTGCCAGCAGCCAACAGGCTAGCGACCAAGAGACCCAGTACTTC | NA | TRBJ2-5 | NA | TRBV11-2
CASSPTGLTTEAFF | TGTGCCAGCAGCCCGACAGGGCTTACCACTGAAGCTTTCTTT | NA | TRBJ1-1 | TRBD1 | TRBV7-8
CASSTGQGEQYF | TGTGCCAGCAGCACCGGACAAGGCGAGCAGTACTTC | few | TRBJ2-7 | NA | TRBV11-3
CASSLGAITGDYGYTF | TGCGCCAGCAGCCTGGGGGCGATTACCGGGGACTATGGCTACACCTTC | NA | TRBJ1-2 | NA | TRBV5-1
CASSLELAGSYEQYF | TGTGCCAGCAGCTTGGAACTAGCGGGCTCCTACGAGCAGTACTTC | NA | TRBJ2-7 | TRBD2 | TRBV5-4
CASSLGGRGSEETQYF | TGCGCCAGCAGCTTGGGAGGTAGGGGCTCTGAAGAGACCCAGTACTTC | NA | TRBJ2-5 | NA | TRBV5-1
CASSFTGSGHNEQFF | TGTGCCAGCAGCTTTACAGGGTCCGGGCACAATGAGCAGTTCTTC | NA | TRBJ2-1 | NA | TRBV5-6
CASSLDRTSGNTQYF | TGTGCCAGCAGCTTGGATCGGACTAGCGGCAATACGCAGTATTTT | NA | TRBJ2-3 | TRBD2 | TRBV5-4
CASSSARLQFF | TGTGCCAGCAGTTCCGCCCGATTGCAGTTCTTC | NA | TRBJ2-1 | NA | TRBV7-2
CASSDFESGTGELFF | TGTGCCAGCAGTGACTTTGAATCCGGAACCGGGGAGCTGTTTTTT | NA | TRBJ2-2 | NA | TRBV25-1
CASSSRQNTEAFF | TGTGCCAGCAGCTCAAGACAAAACACTGAAGCTTTCTTT | NA | TRBJ1-1 | NA | TRBV7-6
CASSYGQVNTEAFF | TGTGCCAGCAGTTACGGGCAGGTGAACACTGAAGCTTTCTTT | few | TRBJ1-1 | NA | TRBV6-5
CASSIRLAGVGTDTQYF | TGCGCCAGCAGCATAAGACTAGCGGGAGTAGGGACAGATACGCAGTATTTT | NA | TRBJ2-3 | TRBD2 | TRBV5-1
CASSLDGCSGNTIYF | TGTGCCAGCAGTCTAGACGGATGCTCTGGAAACACCATATATTTT | NA | TRBJ1-3 | NA | TRBV21-1
CASREIDAYNEQFF | TGTGCCAGCAGGGAAATCGATGCCTACAATGAGCAGTTCTTC | few | TRBJ2-1 | NA | TRBV7-7
CASRIAGETPNEQFF | TGCGCCAGCAGGATAGCGGGGGAGACCCCAAATGAGCAGTTCTTC | NA | TRBJ2-1 | TRBD2 | TRBV5-1
CASSEVDRNTEAFF | TGTGCCAGCAGTGAAGTGGACAGGAACACTGAAGCTTTCTTT | NA | TRBJ1-1 | NA | TRBV6-1
CASSLTSGSIEQYF | TGTGCCAGCAGCTTAACTAGCGGGAGTATCGAGCAGTACTTC | NA | TRBJ2-7 | TRBD2 | TRBV11-2
CASSLNPPLGLAGGSRNEQFF | TGTGCCAGCAGCTTAAACCCTCCTCTGGGGCTAGCGGGAGGGTCAAGGAATGAGCAGTTCTTC | NA | TRBJ2-1 | TRBD2 | TRBV7-3
CASSYFLGGRYNEQFF | TGTGCCAGCAGTTACTTCTTGGGCGGTAGATACAATGAGCAGTTCTTC | NA | TRBJ2-1 | NA | TRBV6-5
CASRRGLDDEQYF | TGTGCCAGCAGGAGGGGACTAGATGACGAGCAGTACTTC | NA | TRBJ2-7 | TRBD2 | TRBV14
CASSPQGGDTEAFF | TGTGCCAGCTCACCACAGGGTGGGGACACTGAAGCTTTCTTT | NA | TRBJ1-1 | NA | TRBV18